This T cell receptor beta chain was recorded in a study of identical twins. Turning to this clonotype: Antigen unknown.

TCRdb called the 5' RACE reads again in MiXCR, with one record for every CDR3 protein. The sample lists roughly 540,000 distinct CDR3 sequences; about 20% were seen once. Study-level findings and limits: Conclusions relied on cross-sectional statistical analysis, not following the same donors. The more abundant beta clonotypes in cord blood had fewer insertions, and memory repertoires did not show this.

The same data also contributed to another study, on T cells expressing NK-cell markers. As that study records: The leading position in the CD3+CD56-NKG2C+ fraction of several donors also went to these clonotypes.

Sequences were obtained from CD4+ T cells sorted from blood. This TCR derives from a woman under 30 in good health.

CDR3 sequence reads: CSASRLAGVDEQYF. As DNA, the CDR3 is TGCAGTGCTAGTAGACTAGCGGGAGTAGACGAGCAGTACTTC. The V and J genes are TRBV20-1 and TRBJ2-7; TRBD2 aligns across 12 bases. This CDR3 is built from 14 residues. Unmatched junction bases numbered 5, after V lost 3 bases and J lost 5 bases. In germline, CDR1 is DFQATT, CDR2 SNEGSKA (reference sequence).